Listed here are 17 T cell receptor beta chains from one sample, sequenced in a study of blood T cells in healthy people across ages. Alongside a J-beta primer mix, a sample-barcoded 5' primer served in a second PCR lasting roughly 7 to 11 cycles. TCRdb called the 5' RACE reads again in MiXCR, with one record for every CDR3 protein. This table has 780,000 or so distinct CDR3 sequences, about 61% appearing once. Sequenced material: blood. These receptors came from a man in his forties in good health.

V usage is TRBV29-1 and J usage is TRBJ2-3; TRBD1 or TRBD2 may be the D gene (5 bases each). Germline CDR1 and CDR2: SQVTM and ANQGSEA. There are 14 residues in the CDR3. V gave up 4 bases and J gave up 4 bases, with 15 bases separating them. This CDR3 reads CSVGRLEGSDTQYF. CDR3 sequence (DNA): TGCAGCGTTGGACGTCTCGAGGGGTCAGATACGCAGTATTTT.

This sequence joins TRBV10-3 and TRBJ1-1; the D is unclear. The CDR3 extends over 15 amino acids. Germline-derived CDR1 and CDR2 are ENHRY and SYGVKD. V lost 2 bases and J lost 1, with 11 bases in between. CDR3 sequence: CAISEPGGQNTEAFF. The CDR3 nucleotides are TGTGCCATCAGTGAGCCGGGCGGTCAGAACACTGAAGCTTTCTTT.

The J gene is TRBJ2-5, the V gene TRBV7-9; a possible D gene is TRBD2 (6 bases). From germline, CDR1 is SEHNR and CDR2 FQNEAQ (reference sequence). The V gene lost 1 base and the J gene lost 3 bases, with 9 bases spanning the gap. The CDR3 sequence is 14 residues long. The CDR3 DNA is TGTGCCAGCAGCTTAGGACTAGTCAAAGAGACCCAGTACTTC. Translated: CASSLGLVKETQYF.

This clonotype was counted a few times. This chain links TRBV29-1 with TRBJ2-4; a possible D gene is TRBD1 (5 bases). V was shortened by 5 bases and J by 6 bases, with 17 bases between the two germline ends. The V gene's germline CDR1 is SQVTM and CDR2 ANQGSEA. This CDR3 contains 14 residues. Written as DNA, the CDR3 is TGCAGCGTTTTCAAAACCGGTGGGGCAAACATTCAGTACTTC. Translation: CSVFKTGGANIQYF.

This clonotype came up a few times. The V gene is TRBV7-9, the J gene TRBJ1-1, with 7 bases aligning to TRBD1. From germline, CDR1 is SEHNR and CDR2 FQNEAQ (reference sequence). V lost 5 bases and J lost 1; bases outside the gene matches: 13. The CDR3 is 17 residues long. Written as DNA, the CDR3 is TGTGCCAGCAGCGCCGTCCAGGACAGGAAGAAGAACACTGAAGCTTTCTTT. Its translation: CASSAVQDRKKNTEAFF.

This chain connects TRBV7-9 to TRBJ1-2, with a possible D match to TRBD1 (6 bases). The CDR3 spans 13 residues. Germline-derived CDR1 and CDR2 are SEHNR and FQNEAQ (reference sequence). The germline V and J ends were trimmed by 5 bases and 8 bases, with 15 bases remaining between them. Here the CDR3 DNA reads TGTGCCAGCAGCCTCCGCCGGGACAAGGGCTACACCTTC. Encoded protein: CASSLRRDKGYTF.

This clonotype has at least ten counts. The chain links TRBV7-2 to TRBJ2-7; tentative D call: TRBD2 (5 bases). The CDR3 covers 11 residues. CDR1 and CDR2 (germline): SGHTA, FQGNSA. Between the trimmed V and J ends, which lost 4 bases and 4 bases, there was a span of 5 bases. The CDR3 spells CASSWTYEQYF. DNA of the CDR3: TGTGCCAGCAGCTGGACTTACGAGCAGTACTTC.

This clonotype appeared many times. This chain connects TRBV9 to TRBJ2-5; 7 nucleotides align to TRBD1. CDR1 and CDR2 from the germline V gene are SGDLS and YYNGEE. The trim removed 2 bases at V and 0 bases at J, leaving 1 base unmatched. This CDR3 region has 14 residues. For the CDR3, the DNA is TGTGCCAGCAGCGTGGGACAGAACCAAGAGACCCAGTACTTC. Protein product: CASSVGQNQETQYF.

V and J are TRBV9 and TRBJ1-1; TRBD1 matches at 9 bases. The CDR3 extends over 16 amino acids. The germline V gene has CDR1 SGDLS and CDR2 YYNGEE. V was clipped by 1 base and J by 0 bases; unmatched bases: 4. DNA for the CDR3: TGTGCCAGCAGCGTAACGGGACAGGGAATGAACACTGAAGCTTTCTTT. Protein product: CASSVTGQGMNTEAFF.

The rearrangement uses TRBV28 and TRBJ2-1, with D uncertain. The CDR3 contains 12 residues. Germline loops: CDR1 MDHEN, CDR2 SYDVKM. Trimming removed 7 bases at V and 5 bases at J, with 9 bases between. CDR3 sequence reads: CASNFGDNEQFF. CDR3 DNA: TGTGCCAGCAATTTTGGGGACAATGAGCAGTTCTTC.

This chain connects TRBV11-2 to TRBJ2-5; TRBD2 matches at 10 bases. The CDR3 consists of 19 residues. CDR1 and CDR2 from the germline V gene are SGHAT and FQNNGV. V was clipped by 5 bases and J by 0 bases; unmatched bases: 15. The CDR3: CASSPRVAGGPSNQETQYF. The DNA for the CDR3 is TGTGCCAGCAGCCCCCGTGTAGCGGGGGGACCTTCGAACCAAGAGACCCAGTACTTC. Looking up the rest from reference TRBV11-2 and TRBJ2-5 gives the full variable domain: EAGVAQSPRYKIIEKRQSVAFWCNPISGHATLYWYQQILGQGPKLLIQFQNNGVVDDSQLPKDRFSAERLKGVDSTLKIQPAKLEDSAVYLCASSPRVAGGPSNQETQYFGPGTRLLVL.

This rearrangement joins TRBV7-3 to TRBJ1-1; D might be TRBD1 (5 bases). The CDR3 has 14 amino acids. The V gene lost 5 bases and the J gene lost 8 bases, with 18 bases spanning the gap. Germline-derived CDR1 and CDR2 are SGHTA and FQGTGA. The CDR3 nucleotides read TGTGCCAGCAGCCTCCATGCCGGGACTTCAGAAGCTTTCTTT. Amino acid sequence: CASSLHAGTSEAFF.

The chain couples TRBV11-2 to TRBJ1-2, with 7 bases identical to TRBD1. Losses at the gene ends were 0 bases for V and 5 bases for J; bases not matched to a gene: 6. The CDR3 totals 15 residues. The V gene's germline CDR1 is SGHAT and CDR2 FQNNGV. The CDR3 DNA sequence: TGTGCCAGCAGCTTAGAGGACAGGTTCCTGTATGGCTACACCTTC. Amino acids: CASSLEDRFLYGYTF.

This clonotype is a singleton in its sample. This chain uses TRBV5-1 with TRBJ2-3; the match to TRBD1 covers 10 bases. CDR3 length: 16 amino acids. Per the germline V gene, CDR1 is SGHRS and CDR2 is YFSETQ. Trimming removed 5 bases from V and 5 bases from J; junction bases left unmatched: 11. The CDR3 coding sequence is TGCGCCAGCAGTGCAGAGGGACAGGGGACTATAGATACGCAGTATTTT. It is translated as CASSAEGQGTIDTQYF. Variable domain in full (rest from reference TRBV5-1 and TRBJ2-3): KAGVTQTPRYLIKTRGQQVTLSCSPISGHRSVSWYQQTPGQGLQFLFEYFSETQRNKGNFPGRFSGRQFSNSRSEMNVSTLELGDSALYLCASSAEGQGTIDTQYFGPGTRLTVL.

This clonotype was counted a single time. The J gene is TRBJ2-3, the V gene TRBV11-2; 9 positions match TRBD2. J gave up 8 bases and V 3 bases, and 6 bases lay outside the gene matches. Looked up from germline, CDR1 is SGHAT and CDR2 is FQNNGV. The CDR3 totals 14 residues. CDR3 amino acids: CASSLAGGQVTQYF. CDR3 nucleotides: TGTGCCAGCAGCTTGGCGGGAGGGCAAGTTACGCAGTATTTT.

The rearrangement uses TRBV20-1 and TRBJ1-5, with a possible D match to TRBD1 (6 bases). The CDR3 has 15 amino acids. Germline loops: CDR1 DFQATT, CDR2 SNEGSKA (reference sequence). Trimming removed 6 bases from V and 4 bases from J, with 19 bases in between. The CDR3 region has the DNA TGCAGTGCACTAGACAGGAAGGTCCAGAATCAGCCCCAGCATTTT. Translation gives CSALDRKVQNQPQHF.

The genes are TRBV28 and TRBJ2-1, with D hard to call. Trimming removed 7 bases from V and 3 bases from J, with 10 bases in between. Germline CDR1 and CDR2: MDHEN and SYDVKM. The CDR3 is made up of 13 amino acids. The CDR3 here is CASTLSGYNEQFF. CDR3 bases: TGTGCCAGCACCTTGAGTGGCTACAATGAGCAGTTCTTC. Full variable domain (missing parts from reference TRBV28 and TRBJ2-1): DVKVTQSSRYLVKRTGEKVFLECVQDMDHENMFWYRQDPGLGLRLIYFSYDVKMKEKGDIPEGYSVSREKKERFSLILESASTNQTSMYLCASTLSGYNEQFFGPGTRLTVL.